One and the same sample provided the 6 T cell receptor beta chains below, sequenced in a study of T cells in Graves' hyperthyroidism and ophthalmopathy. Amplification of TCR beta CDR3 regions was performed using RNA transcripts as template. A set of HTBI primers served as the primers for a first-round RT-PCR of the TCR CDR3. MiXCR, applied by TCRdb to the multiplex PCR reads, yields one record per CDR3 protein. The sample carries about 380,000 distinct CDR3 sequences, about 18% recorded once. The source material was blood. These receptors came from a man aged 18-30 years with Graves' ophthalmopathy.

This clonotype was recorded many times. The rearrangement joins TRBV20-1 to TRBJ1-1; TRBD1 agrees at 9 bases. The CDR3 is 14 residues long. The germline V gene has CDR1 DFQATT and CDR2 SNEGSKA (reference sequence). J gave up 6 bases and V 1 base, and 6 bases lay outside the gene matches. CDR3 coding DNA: TGCAGTGCTAGAGGGACAGGGGAAATATCTGAAGCTTTCTTT. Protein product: CSARGTGEISEAFF.

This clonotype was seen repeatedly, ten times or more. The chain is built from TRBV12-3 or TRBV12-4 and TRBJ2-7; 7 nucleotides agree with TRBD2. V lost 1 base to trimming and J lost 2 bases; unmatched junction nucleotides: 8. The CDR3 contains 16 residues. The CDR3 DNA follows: TGTGCCAGCAGTTTAGGGGGGGGGACCTCCACCTACGAGCAGTACTTC. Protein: CASSLGGGTSTYEQYF.

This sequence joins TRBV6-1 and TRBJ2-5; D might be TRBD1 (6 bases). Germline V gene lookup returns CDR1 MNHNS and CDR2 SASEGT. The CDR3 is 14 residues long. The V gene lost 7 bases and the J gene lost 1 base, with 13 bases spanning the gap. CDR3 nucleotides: TGTGCCAGCACAGATATAGGGGGCCAAGAGACCCAGTACTTC. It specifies CASTDIGGQETQYF.

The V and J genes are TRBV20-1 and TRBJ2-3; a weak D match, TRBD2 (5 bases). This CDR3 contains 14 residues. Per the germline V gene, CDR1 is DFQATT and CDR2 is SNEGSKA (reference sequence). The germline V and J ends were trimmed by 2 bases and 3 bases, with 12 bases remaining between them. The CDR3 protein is CSARTGETTDTQYF. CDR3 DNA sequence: TGCAGTGCTAGAACCGGGGAGACAACAGATACGCAGTATTTT.

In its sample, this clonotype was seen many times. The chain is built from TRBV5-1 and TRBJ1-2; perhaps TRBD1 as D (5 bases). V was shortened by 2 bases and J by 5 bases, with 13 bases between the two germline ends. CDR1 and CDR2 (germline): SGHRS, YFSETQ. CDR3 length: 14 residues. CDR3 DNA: TGCGCCAGCAGCTTTGGGACGGTTGAGTATGGCTACACCTTC. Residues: CASSFGTVEYGYTF.

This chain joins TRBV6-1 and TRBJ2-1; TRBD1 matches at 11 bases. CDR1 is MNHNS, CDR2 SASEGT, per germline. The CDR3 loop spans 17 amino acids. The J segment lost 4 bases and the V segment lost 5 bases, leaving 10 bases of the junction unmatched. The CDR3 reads CASSPGTGGWGYNEQFF. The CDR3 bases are TGTGCCAGCAGTCCCGGGACAGGGGGTTGGGGGTACAATGAGCAGTTCTTC.